This T cell receptor beta chain was sequenced in a study of response to subunit inactivated influenza vaccine. Using its own MiXCR run on the RT-PCR reads, TCRdb lists one record per CDR3 protein. This table has some 540,000 distinct CDR3 sequences, roughly 25% appearing once. V lost 4 bases, J lost 3 bases, and 5 bases stayed unmatched. Germline V gene sequence: CDR1 SGDLS, CDR2 YYNGEE. The CDR3 consists of 15 residues. The same data also went into a second study, on T cells expressing NK-cell markers. That report notes: cDNA encoding TCR beta was synthesized via 5'RACE template switching incorporating UMIs. The CD3+CD56-NKG2C+ fraction was also led by these clonotypes in a few donors.

This TCR came from a man aged 45-65 years who received an inactivated influenza vaccine. The sample consisted of CD4+ T cells sorted from PBMCs, taken 11 to 12 days after vaccination. The V and J genes are TRBV9 and TRBJ1-4; 8 bases fit TRBD1. The CDR3 spells CASSPRGLANEKLFF. CDR3 nucleotides: TGTGCCAGCAGCCCCAGGGGGCTCGCTAATGAAAAACTGTTTTTT. The entire variable domain, with the rest obtained from reference TRBV9 and TRBJ1-4, is as follows: DSGVTQTPKHLITATGQRVTLRCSPRSGDLSVYWYQQSLDQGLQFLIQYYNGEERAKGNILERFSAQQFPDLHSELNLSSLELGDSALYFCASSPRGLANEKLFFGSGTQLSVL.